Reported below is one T cell receptor (beta chain). This clonotype was counted ten times or more. No antigen is known for it. Base qualities are not at hand, and no much larger clone is one base apart. The data were obtained in a study of response to subunit inactivated influenza vaccine listed by TCRdb under 2018. Describing the broader study: Deep quantitative profiling of the T cell receptor repertoire was used in the study to follow responses to a trivalent subunit inactivated influenza vaccine.

The CDR3 has 11 amino acids, counting the end cysteine and phenylalanine. Only the CDR3 region is kept as DNA, spanning 33 bases read in frame from base 1. CDR1 SQVTM and CDR2 ANQGSEA were looked up in the germline V gene. V gives up 8 bases and J gives up 0 bases, and the segment between their germline ends measures 5 bases. The method was RT-PCR. The reads were generated on an Illumina HiSeq 2500. The public reads were run again by TCRdb, first through fastp at Q25 and then through MiXCR, and only productive beta chains were kept. Each entry is one CDR3 protein sequence, shown with its most common DNA and genes. The sample table holds approximately 680,000 distinct CDR3 sequences, of which less than 20% were seen once. Of the sample, roughly 11% falls within the top ten clones. Overall study results and their limits: The authors proposed that each seasonal influenza vaccination may bring in only a limited number of new T cells.

The sequencing used PBMCs from blood, collected 11 to 12 days after vaccination. This clonotype was obtained from a middle-aged man who received an inactivated influenza vaccine. Donor details come from another sample of the same person, matched by shared clones. The receptor chain draws on TRBV29-1 and TRBJ2-1; the D gene identity is not certain. The DNA sequence is as follows: TGCAGCTCCGGCTCCTACAATGAGCAGTTCTTC. Its protein reads: CSSGSYNEQFF.